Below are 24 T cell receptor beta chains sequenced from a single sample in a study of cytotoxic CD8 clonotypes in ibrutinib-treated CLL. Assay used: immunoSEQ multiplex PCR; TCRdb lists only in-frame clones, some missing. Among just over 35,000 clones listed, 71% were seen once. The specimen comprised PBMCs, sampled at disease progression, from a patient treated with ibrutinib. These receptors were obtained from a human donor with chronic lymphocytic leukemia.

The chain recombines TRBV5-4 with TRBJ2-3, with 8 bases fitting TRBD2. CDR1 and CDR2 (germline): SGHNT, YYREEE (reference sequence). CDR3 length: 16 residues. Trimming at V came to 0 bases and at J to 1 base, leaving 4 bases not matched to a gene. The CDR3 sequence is CASSLVPGGGTDTQYF. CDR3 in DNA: TGTGCCAGCAGCTTGGTTCCGGGGGGGGGCACAGATACGCAGTATTTT.

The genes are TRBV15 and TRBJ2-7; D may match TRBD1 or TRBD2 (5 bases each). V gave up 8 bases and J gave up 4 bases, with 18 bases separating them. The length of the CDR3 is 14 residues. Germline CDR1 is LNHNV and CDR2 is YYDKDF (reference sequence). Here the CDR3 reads CATGRRGAEYEQYF. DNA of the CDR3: TGTGCCACCGGCCGCCGAGGGGCGGAGTACGAGCAGTACTTC.

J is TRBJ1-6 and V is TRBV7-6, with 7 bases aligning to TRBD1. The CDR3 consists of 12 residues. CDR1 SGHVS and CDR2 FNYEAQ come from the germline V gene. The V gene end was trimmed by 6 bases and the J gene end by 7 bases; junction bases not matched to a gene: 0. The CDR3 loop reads CASRQGNSPLHF. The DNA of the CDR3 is TGTGCCAGCAGACAGGGGAATTCACCCCTCCACTTT. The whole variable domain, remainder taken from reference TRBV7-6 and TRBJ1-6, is GAGVSQSPRYKVTKRGQDVALRCDPISGHVSLYWYRQALGQGPEFLTYFNYEAQQDKSGLPNDRFSAERPEGSISTLTIQRTEQRDSAMYRCASRQGNSPLHFGNGTRLTVT.

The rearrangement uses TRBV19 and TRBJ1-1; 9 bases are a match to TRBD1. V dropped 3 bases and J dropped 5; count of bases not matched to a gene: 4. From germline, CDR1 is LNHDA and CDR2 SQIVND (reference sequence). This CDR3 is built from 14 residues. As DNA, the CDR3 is TGTGCCAGTAGTATTGCGGACAGGGGAACTGAAGCTTTCTTT. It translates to CASSIADRGTEAFF.

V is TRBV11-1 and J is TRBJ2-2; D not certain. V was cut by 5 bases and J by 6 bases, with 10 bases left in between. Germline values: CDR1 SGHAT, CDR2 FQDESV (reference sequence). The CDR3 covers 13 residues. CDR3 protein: CASSESRAGELFF. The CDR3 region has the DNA TGTGCCAGCAGCGAGTCTAGGGCCGGGGAGCTGTTTTTT.

CDR3 region: CASSLDGSLYEQYF. The CDR3 nucleotides are TGTGCCAGCAGCTTAGATGGCAGCCTCTACGAGCAGTACTTC. The chain joins TRBV11-2 to TRBJ2-7; D unclear. Germline V gene sequence: CDR1 SGHAT, CDR2 FQNNGV. This CDR3 comprises 14 residues. Deletions cut 0 bases from V and 3 bases from J, with 9 bases between.

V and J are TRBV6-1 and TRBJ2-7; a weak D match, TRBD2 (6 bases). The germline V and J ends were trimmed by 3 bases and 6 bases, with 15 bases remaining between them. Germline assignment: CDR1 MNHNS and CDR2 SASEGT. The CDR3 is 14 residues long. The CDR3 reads CASSDSNRGFEQYF. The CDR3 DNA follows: TGTGCCAGCAGTGACTCGAACCGGGGGTTCGAGCAGTACTTC.

The CDR3 protein is CASIRDRGVEEQYF. CDR3 bases: TGTGCCAGCATACGGGACAGGGGAGTAGAAGAGCAGTACTTC. The V gene is TRBV2, the J gene TRBJ2-7, with TRBD1 identical over 10 bases. The junction had 10 bases not matched to a gene; V was cut back by 7 bases and J by 7 bases. Germline V gives CDR1 SNHLY, CDR2 FYNNEI. CDR3 length: 14 residues.

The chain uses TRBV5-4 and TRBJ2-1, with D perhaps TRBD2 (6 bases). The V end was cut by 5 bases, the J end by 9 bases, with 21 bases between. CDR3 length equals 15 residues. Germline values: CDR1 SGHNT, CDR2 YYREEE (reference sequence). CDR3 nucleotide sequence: TGTGCCAGCAGGAAAGGGTCTCTAGCGTTTGGTGAGCAGTTCTTC. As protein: CASRKGSLAFGEQFF. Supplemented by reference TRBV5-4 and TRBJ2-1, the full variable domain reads ETGVTQSPTHLIKTRGQQVTLRCSSQSGHNTVSWYQQALGQGPQFIFQYYREEENGRGNFPPRFSGLQFPNYSSELNVNALELDDSALYLCASRKGSLAFGEQFFGPGTRLTVL.

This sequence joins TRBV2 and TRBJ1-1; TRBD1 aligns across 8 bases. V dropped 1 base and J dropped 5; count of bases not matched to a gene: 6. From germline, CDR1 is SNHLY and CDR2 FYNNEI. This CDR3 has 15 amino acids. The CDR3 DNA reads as TGTGCCAGCAGTGAAGGGGCAGGGGGCTGGACTGAAGCTTTCTTT. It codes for CASSEGAGGWTEAFF.

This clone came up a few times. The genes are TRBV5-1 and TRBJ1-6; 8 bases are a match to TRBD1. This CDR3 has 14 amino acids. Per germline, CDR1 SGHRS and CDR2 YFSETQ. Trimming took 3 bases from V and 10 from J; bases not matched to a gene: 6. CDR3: CASSSDREASPLHF. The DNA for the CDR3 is TGCGCCAGCAGCTCGGACAGGGAGGCATCACCCCTCCACTTT. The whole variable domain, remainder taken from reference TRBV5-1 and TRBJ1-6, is KAGVTQTPRYLIKTRGQQVTLSCSPISGHRSVSWYQQTPGQGLQFLFEYFSETQRNKGNFPGRFSGRQFSNSRSEMNVSTLELGDSALYLCASSSDREASPLHFGNGTRLTVT.

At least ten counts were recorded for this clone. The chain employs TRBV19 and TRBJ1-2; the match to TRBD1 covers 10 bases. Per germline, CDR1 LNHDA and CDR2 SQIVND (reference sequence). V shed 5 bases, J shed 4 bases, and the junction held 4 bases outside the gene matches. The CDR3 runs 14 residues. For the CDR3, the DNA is TGTGCCAGTAGTGCCGGGACAGGGGTCTATGGCTACACCTTC. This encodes CASSAGTGVYGYTF.

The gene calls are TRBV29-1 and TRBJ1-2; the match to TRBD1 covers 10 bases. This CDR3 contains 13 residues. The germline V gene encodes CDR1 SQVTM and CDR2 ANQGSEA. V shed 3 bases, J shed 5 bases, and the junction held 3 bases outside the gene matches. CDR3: CSVEKGQGYGYTF. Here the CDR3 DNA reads TGCAGCGTTGAGAAGGGACAGGGGTATGGCTACACCTTC.

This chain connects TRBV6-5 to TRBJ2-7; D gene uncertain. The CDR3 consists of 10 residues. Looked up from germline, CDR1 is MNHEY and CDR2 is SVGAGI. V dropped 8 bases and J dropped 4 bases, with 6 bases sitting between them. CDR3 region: CASGLYEQYF. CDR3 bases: TGTGCCAGCGGGCTTTACGAGCAGTACTTC.

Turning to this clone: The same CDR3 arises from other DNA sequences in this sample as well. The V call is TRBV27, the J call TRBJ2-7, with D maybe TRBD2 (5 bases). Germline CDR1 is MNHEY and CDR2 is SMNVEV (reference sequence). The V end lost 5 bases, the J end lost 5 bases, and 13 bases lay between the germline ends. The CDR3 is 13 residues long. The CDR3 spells CASSPRRKDEQYF. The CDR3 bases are TGTGCCAGCAGTCCCCGGAGGAAGGACGAGCAGTACTTC.

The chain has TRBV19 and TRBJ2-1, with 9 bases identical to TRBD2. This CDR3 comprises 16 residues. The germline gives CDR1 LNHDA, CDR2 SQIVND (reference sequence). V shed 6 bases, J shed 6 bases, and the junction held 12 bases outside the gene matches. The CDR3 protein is CASSTSGLAIRNEQFF. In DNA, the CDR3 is TGTGCCAGTAGCACCTCGGGACTAGCAATACGCAATGAGCAGTTCTTC.

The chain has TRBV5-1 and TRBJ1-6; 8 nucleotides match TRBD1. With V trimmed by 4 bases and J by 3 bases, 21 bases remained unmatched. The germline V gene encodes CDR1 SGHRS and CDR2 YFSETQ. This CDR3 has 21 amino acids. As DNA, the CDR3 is TGCGCCAGCAGCGGAACAATACCTTGGACAGGGCCCCGTCACTATAATTCACCCCTCCACTTT. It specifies CASSGTIPWTGPRHYNSPLHF.

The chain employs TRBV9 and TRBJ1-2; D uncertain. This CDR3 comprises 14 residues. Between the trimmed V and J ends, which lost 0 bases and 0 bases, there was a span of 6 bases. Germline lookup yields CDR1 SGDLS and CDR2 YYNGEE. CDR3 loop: CASSVGASNYGYTF. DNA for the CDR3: TGTGCCAGCAGCGTAGGAGCGTCTAACTATGGCTACACCTTC.

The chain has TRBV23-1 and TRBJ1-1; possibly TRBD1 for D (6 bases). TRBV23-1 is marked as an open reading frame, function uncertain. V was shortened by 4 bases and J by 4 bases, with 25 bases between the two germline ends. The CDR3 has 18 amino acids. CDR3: CASSPTYTVQGLGTEAFF. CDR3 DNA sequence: TGCGCCAGCAGTCCGACTTACACCGTTCAGGGGTTGGGCACTGAAGCTTTCTTT.

CDR3 DNA: TGCGCCAGCAGCTTGGGAGGGGTCAATGAAAAACTGTTTTTT. This codes for CASSLGGVNEKLFF. The chain employs TRBV5-1 and TRBJ1-4, with TRBD1 as a possible D gene (5 bases). Trimming shortened V by 0 bases and J by 5 bases, and 8 bases separated the two germline ends. The CDR3 has 14 amino acids. The germline gives CDR1 SGHRS, CDR2 YFSETQ.

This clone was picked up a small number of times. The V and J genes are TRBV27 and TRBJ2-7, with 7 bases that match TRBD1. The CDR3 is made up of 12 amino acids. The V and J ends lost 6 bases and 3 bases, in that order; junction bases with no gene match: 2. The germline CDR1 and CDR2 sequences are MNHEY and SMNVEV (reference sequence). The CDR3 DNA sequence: TGTGCCAGCAGACAGGGGTTCTACGAGCAGTACTTC. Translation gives CASRQGFYEQYF.

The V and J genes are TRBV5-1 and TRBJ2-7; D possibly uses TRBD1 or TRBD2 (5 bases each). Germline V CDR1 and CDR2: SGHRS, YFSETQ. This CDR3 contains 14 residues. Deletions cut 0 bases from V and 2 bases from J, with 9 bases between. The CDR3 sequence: CASSLVEGTYEQYF. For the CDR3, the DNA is TGCGCCAGCAGCTTGGTCGAGGGGACCTACGAGCAGTACTTC.

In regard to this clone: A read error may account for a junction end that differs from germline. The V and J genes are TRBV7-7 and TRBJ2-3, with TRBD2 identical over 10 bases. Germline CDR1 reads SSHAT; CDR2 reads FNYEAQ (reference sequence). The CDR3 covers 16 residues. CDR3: CASSPYSGGAVDTQYF. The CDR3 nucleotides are TGTGCTAGCAGCCCCTACAGCGGGGGGGCCGTGGATACGCAGTATTTT.

The CDR3 reads CASSLVGVHEQYF. DNA for the CDR3: TGTGCCAGCAGCTTAGTTGGGGTGCACGAGCAGTACTTC. The chain recombines TRBV11-2 with TRBJ2-7; unclear D gene. V was shortened by 1 base and J by 5 bases, with 9 bases between the two germline ends. This CDR3 is 13 amino acids long. The germline V gene encodes CDR1 SGHAT and CDR2 FQNNGV. The full variable domain, with the rest looked up from reference TRBV11-2 and TRBJ2-7, is EAGVAQSPRYKIIEKRQSVAFWCNPISGHATLYWYQQILGQGPKLLIQFQNNGVVDDSQLPKDRFSAERLKGVDSTLKIQPAKLEDSAVYLCASSLVGVHEQYFGPGTRLTVT.